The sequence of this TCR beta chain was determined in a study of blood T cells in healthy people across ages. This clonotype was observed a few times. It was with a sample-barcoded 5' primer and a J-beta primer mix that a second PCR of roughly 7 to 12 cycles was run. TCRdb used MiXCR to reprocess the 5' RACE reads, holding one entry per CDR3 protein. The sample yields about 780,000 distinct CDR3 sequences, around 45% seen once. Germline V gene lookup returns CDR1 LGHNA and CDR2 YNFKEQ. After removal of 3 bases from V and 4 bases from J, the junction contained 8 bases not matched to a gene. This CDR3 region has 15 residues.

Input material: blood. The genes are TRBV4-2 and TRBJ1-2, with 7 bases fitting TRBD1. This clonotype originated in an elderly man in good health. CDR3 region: CASSQDETGLYGYTF. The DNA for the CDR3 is TGTGCCAGCAGCCAGGATGAGACAGGGCTCTATGGCTACACCTTC.